The source of this T cell receptor beta chain is a study of identical twins (dated by TCRdb to 2016 to 2017). Context from the whole study: TCR alpha and beta repertoires from monozygotic twins, unrelated adults of various ages and cord blood were deep-sequenced to test whether fetal clonotypes persist. Replicate twin experiments were performed at different times using different library preparation protocols to rule out contamination. Study-wide conclusions, independent of this receptor: Fewer insertions were carried by abundant cord blood beta clonotypes, a similar but weaker trend appeared in young adult naive repertoires, and no such trend appeared in memory repertoires. A weaker excess of twin sharing was found in beta out-of-frame sequences because the signal-to-noise ratio was lowered by fewer shared sequences. In monozygotic twins, out-of-frame TCR alpha sharing was systematically underestimated by recombination models, although the models agreed with sharing between unrelated individuals. Because the same donors could not be followed over many years, the conclusions depended on cross-sectional statistical analysis. Invariant T cells such as MAIT and iNKT could partly confound zero-insertion analyses, although diverse VJ usage argued against such confounding for most clonotypes. Compared with coincidental sharing between unrelated individuals, an excess of low generation-probability sequences was observed among out-of-frame TCR alpha sequences shared between twins.

Receptors were amplified or captured by 5' RACE. Sequencing instrument: Illumina HiSeq 2000. Template switching introduced a universal primer binding site; the final cDNA contained a unique molecular identifier, enabling accurate counting of TCR cDNA molecules. Specific primers in the conserved constant-segment region were used to synthesize first-strand cDNA for the TCR alpha and beta chains. To control for contamination, every cDNA library was double barcoded, receiving both a SMART-Mk sample barcode and Illumina barcodes. Two successive PCR steps introduced TruSeq adapter sequences along with Illumina sample barcodes. TCR alpha and beta cDNA libraries were sequenced on the Illumina HiSeq platform with custom primers. The published analysis was carried out like this. MiGEC was used to process raw reads and extract unique molecular identifiers, and MiXCR was used to find CDR3 positions. Recombination models were inferred per individual with the repgenHMM and IGoR tools using an EM algorithm. Shared clonotype analysis was performed with the tcR package in R, normalizing sharing by the product of cloneset sizes. To study raw recombination free of thymic and clonal selection effects, out-of-frame nonproductive sequences were analyzed. TCRdb applied fastp at Q25 and MiXCR to the public reads, then kept only in-frame beta chains. CDR3 protein duplicates are merged, each entry listing the most common genes and DNA. For this entry, the V and J calls and clone size follow TCRdb and not the study's own pipeline. This sample lists a few hundred thousand distinct CDR3 sequences; approximately 10% were detected once. Of the sample, approximately 3% is held by the ten largest clones.

Including the terminal cysteine and phenylalanine, the CDR3 comprises 16 residues. Solely the CDR3 DNA is kept, with 48 bases framed from the first base. From V the trimming removes 6 bases and from J it removes 5 bases, while the gene matches leave 8 bases of the junction unaccounted for. CDR1 and CDR2 are drawn from the germline V gene: ENHRY, SYGVKD. This clonotype was detected many times. No antigen is known for it. Base qualities were left out, and no much larger clone turns up one base away. Only healthy Caucasian donors were included. Three pairs of female monozygotic twins, all aged about 18 to 29 years, were included in the twin cohort. Peripheral blood mononuclear cells were the source from which RNA for the TCR libraries was isolated. Separately, the same data were catalogued under a study of yellow fever vaccine responses in identical twins. That second report states: According to the authors, the vaccine-induced T cell response in identical twins seemed to be partly convergent and partly specific to each individual. In identical twins, the study followed T cell clones that responded to the vaccine with precision.

The receptor was derived from a woman aged 18 to 35 in good health. This sequence uses TRBV10-3 and TRBJ2-7, with 15 bases in between that match TRBD2. Sequencing was done on a sample of PBMCs. The sequence in DNA is TGTGCCATCAGGGATGGGACTAGCGGGAGGCTTAACGAGCAGTACTTC. This is translated as CAIRDGTSGRLNEQYF.